This T cell receptor beta chain emerged from a study of shared clonotypes between healthy human individuals. As for the study in general: Donor composition was a couple of women and a few men, aged 18 to 49. Study results and limitations: Sharing of clonotypes among donors was expected to vary with sequencing depth. Some clonotypes were shared by all four sorted-subset donors, while others were not shared. The non-shared ones had lower generation probabilities than the shared ones.

This clone was observed once. Antigen: not known. This table comes from immunoSEQ multiplex PCR, and its TCRdb copy is limited to in-frame clones, with some not included. Of about 2.4 million clones detected, approximately 92% appear once; the ten largest clones hold 0.14%. Germline V gene data show CDR1 as SGHTA and CDR2 as FQGNSA. The CDR3 is made up of 13 amino acids. Trimming removed 5 bases at V and 6 bases at J, with 11 bases between. The receptor was isolated from a man aged 18 to 29 in good health. This sequence joins TRBV7-2 and TRBJ2-1, with a tentative D call TRBD2 (5 bases). The sample consisted of naive CD4+ T cells sorted from blood. Stated subset: CD45RA+ positively selected. The CDR3 loop reads CASSKISGNEQFF. CDR3 nucleotide sequence: TGTGCCAGCAGCAAAATAAGCGGCAATGAGCAGTTCTTC.